This T cell receptor (beta chain) is from a study of radiotherapy plus CTLA-4 blockade in lung cancer. Study overall: Objective responses were recorded in less than 20% of patients, with disease control recorded in about 29%. Study results and limitations: Among reported predictors of response, early blood T cell clone dynamics with interferon-beta performed best. Tumor-origin TCR clones grew in blood after radiotherapy plus ipilimumab.

TCRdb's copy holds only in-frame clones and misses some; the assay was immunoSEQ multiplex PCR. The table lists 53,000 or so clones, approximately 76% of them singletons, with 11% in the top ten. Those patients who had chemo-refractory metastatic non-small-cell lung cancer were given focal radiation along with CTLA-4 blockade through ipilimumab. Details on this clone: Its antigen remains unknown.

CDR1 and CDR2 from the germline V gene are LNHDA and SQIVND (reference sequence). V lost 7 bases and J lost 8; bases outside the gene matches: 10. The CDR3 consists of 13 residues. This chain links TRBV19 with TRBJ1-2; 7 bases are shared with TRBD1. The sequence was collected from a human donor with non-small cell lung cancer who had stable disease on radiotherapy plus ipilimumab. The specimen comprised peripheral blood, sampled from a patient treated with radiotherapy plus ipilimumab. DNA of the CDR3: TGTGCCAGTAAGGGGGCTCCGGGGGGAGGCTACACCTTC. Protein product: CASKGAPGGGYTF.